Listed below are T cell receptor beta chains from one sample, sequenced in a study of cytomegalovirus exposure and HLA in healthy donors. Data came from immunoSEQ multiplex PCR; TCRdb stores just in-frame clones and leaves some out. The table includes under 200,000 clones, about two thirds detected once. The sample comprised PBMCs. Every receptor here comes from a woman under 40 in good health and CMV-seronegative. Each CDR3 is given with its conserved first and last residue.

length,V,J,CDR3
18,TRBV11-3,TRBJ2-5,CASSSPRSRSRSQETQYF
15,TRBV6-5,TRBJ1-2,CASSNRDSANYGYTF
15,TRBV7-2,TRBJ1-1,CASSPGDSRVTEAFF
15,TRBV7-9,TRBJ2-2,CASSLDWRETGELFF
14,TRBV19,TRBJ2-7,CASSIRDSRYEQYF
14,TRBV18,TRBJ2-3,CASSPPGAPDTQYF
15,TRBV10-3,TRBJ2-5,CAIRTSGGAEETQYF
13,TRBV5-1,TRBJ1-5,CASSLSGEQPQHF
16,TRBV7-9,TRBJ1-2,CASSTTGTPTNYGYTF
18,TRBV9,TRBJ1-2,CASSVAQFLGTGTYGYTF
15,TRBV6-1,TRBJ2-7,CASSDPDRGEIEQYF
12,TRBV28,TRBJ2-3,CASSFRGDTQYF
14,TRBV7-9,TRBJ2-7,CASRPGGAGYEQYF
14,TRBV5-1,TRBJ1-1,CASSLRGMNTEAFF
14,TRBV30,TRBJ2-2,CAWSPGSGAGELFF
13,TRBV10-3,TRBJ2-2,CAISTREAGELFF
16,TRBV7-3,TRBJ2-1,CASSSLAGGTYNEQFF
13,TRBV7-2,TRBJ1-5,CASSLRGDQPQHF
18,TRBV4-3,TRBJ1-1,CASSQGSRGRLVNTEAFF
16,TRBV4-2,TRBJ2-1,CASSQDLSGGYNEQFF
13,TRBV6-4,TRBJ2-2,CASSDSYTGELFF
14,TRBV27,TRBJ1-2,CASSWNWTAWGYTF
14,TRBV2,TRBJ1-1,CASSDTGSWTEAFF
12,TRBV9,TRBJ2-1,CASSPRGVEQFF
13,TRBV7-9,TRBJ2-3,CAKQQLSTDTQYF
16,TRBV7-2,TRBJ2-1,CASSRLAGPSYNEQFF
14,TRBV27,TRBJ2-1,CASSLGLAGNEQFF
16,TRBV7-3,TRBJ2-2,CASSTTSGGAVGELFF
15,TRBV18,TRBJ2-5,CASSPQAPSQETQYF
13,TRBV6-1,TRBJ2-5,CASCAGTQETQYF
14,TRBV28,TRBJ2-7,CASSSAGTTYEQYF
13,TRBV18,TRBJ1-1,CASSSSVQGLAFF
16,TRBV28,TRBJ2-1,CASTSQDRSSYNEQFF
19,TRBV28,TRBJ1-5,CASSLSPQRQGILGQPQHF
14,TRBV27,TRBJ2-7,CASSTPQGSYEQYF
13,TRBV7-9,TRBJ1-3,CASSLGQRDTIYF
14,TRBV7-6,TRBJ1-5,CASSLGQGDQPQHF
16,TRBV5-4,TRBJ2-6,CATSQAETSGANVLTF
14,TRBV7-2,TRBJ1-4,CASSFTGGPEKLFF
15,TRBV4-3,TRBJ1-5,CASSRDRDSNQPQHF
13,TRBV7-9,TRBJ2-7,CASSLEQGLEQYF
15,TRBV9,TRBJ1-3,CASSPTTGAGNTIYF
18,TRBV27,TRBJ1-5,CASRGNQGLDYSNQPQHF
16,TRBV9,TRBJ2-1,CASARGLATSYNEQFF
13,TRBV28,TRBJ2-1,CASRFAAYNEQFF